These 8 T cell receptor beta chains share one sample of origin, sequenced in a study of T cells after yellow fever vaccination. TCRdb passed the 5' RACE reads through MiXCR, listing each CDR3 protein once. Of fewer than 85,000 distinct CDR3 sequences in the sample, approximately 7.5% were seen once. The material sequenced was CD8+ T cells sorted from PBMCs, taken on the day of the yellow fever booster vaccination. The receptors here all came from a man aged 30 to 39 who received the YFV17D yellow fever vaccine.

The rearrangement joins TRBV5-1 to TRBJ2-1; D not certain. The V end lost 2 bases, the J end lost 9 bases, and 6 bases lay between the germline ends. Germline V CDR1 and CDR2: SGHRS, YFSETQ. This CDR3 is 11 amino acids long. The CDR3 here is CASSLGVEQFF. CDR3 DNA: TGCGCCAGCAGCTTAGGAGTTGAGCAGTTCTTC.

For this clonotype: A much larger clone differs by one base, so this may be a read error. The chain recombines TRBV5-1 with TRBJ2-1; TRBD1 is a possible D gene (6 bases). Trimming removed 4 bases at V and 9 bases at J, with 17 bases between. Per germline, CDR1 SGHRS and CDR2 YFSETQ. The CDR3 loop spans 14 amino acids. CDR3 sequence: CASSLGQWKVEQFF. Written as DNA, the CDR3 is TGCGCCAGCAGCCTAGGACAGTGGAAGGTTGAGCAGTTCTTC.

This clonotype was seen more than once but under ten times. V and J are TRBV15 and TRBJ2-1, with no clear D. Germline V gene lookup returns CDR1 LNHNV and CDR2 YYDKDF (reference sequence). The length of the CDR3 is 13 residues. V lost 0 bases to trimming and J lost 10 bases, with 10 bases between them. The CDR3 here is CATSRDPLEEQFF. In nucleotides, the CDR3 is TGTGCCACCAGCAGAGATCCCTTAGAGGAGCAGTTCTTC. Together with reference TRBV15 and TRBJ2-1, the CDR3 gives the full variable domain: DAMVIQNPRYQVTQFGKPVTLSCSQTLNHNVMYWYQQKSSQAPKLLFHYYDKDFNNEADTPDNFQSRRPNTSFCFLDIRSPGLGDTAMYLCATSRDPLEEQFFGPGTRLTVL.

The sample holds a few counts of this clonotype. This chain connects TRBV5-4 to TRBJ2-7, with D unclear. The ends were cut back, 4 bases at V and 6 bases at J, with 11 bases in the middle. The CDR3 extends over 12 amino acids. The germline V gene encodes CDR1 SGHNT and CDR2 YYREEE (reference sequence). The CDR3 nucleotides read TGTGCCAGCAGCCCGATCGGTTCCGAGCAGTACTTC. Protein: CASSPIGSEQYF.

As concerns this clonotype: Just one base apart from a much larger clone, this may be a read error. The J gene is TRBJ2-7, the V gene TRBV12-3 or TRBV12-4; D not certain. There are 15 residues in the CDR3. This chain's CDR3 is CTSSFGSSRHYEQYF. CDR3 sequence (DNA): TGTACCAGCAGTTTCGGAAGTAGCCGCCACTACGAGCAGTACTTC.

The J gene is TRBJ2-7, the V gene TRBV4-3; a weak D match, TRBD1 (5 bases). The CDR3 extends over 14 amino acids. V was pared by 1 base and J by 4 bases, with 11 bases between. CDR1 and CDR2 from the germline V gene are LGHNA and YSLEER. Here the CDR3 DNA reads TGCGCCAGCAGCCAAGGCAGGGAAGGTTACGAGCAGTACTTC. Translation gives CASSQGREGYEQYF.

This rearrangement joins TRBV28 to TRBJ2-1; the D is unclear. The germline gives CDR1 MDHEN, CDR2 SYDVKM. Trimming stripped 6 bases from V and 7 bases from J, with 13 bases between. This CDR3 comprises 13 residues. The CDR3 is CASSHSARNEQFF. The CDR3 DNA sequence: TGTGCCAGCAGCCACTCCGCCCGGAATGAGCAGTTCTTC.

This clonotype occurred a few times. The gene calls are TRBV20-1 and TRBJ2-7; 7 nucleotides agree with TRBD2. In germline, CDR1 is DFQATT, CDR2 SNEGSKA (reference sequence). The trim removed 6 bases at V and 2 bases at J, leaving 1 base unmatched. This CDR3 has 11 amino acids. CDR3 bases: TGCAGTGCAGCGGGAACCTACGAGCAGTACTTC. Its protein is CSAAGTYEQYF.